This TCR beta chain appears in the sequencing data of a study of control samples from healthy donors and cancer patients. Per germline, CDR1 SQVTM and CDR2 ANQGSEA. This CDR3 contains 16 residues. The V gene lost 4 bases and the J gene lost 6 bases, with 24 bases spanning the gap. TCRdb's copy holds only in-frame clones and misses some; the assay was immunoSEQ multiplex PCR. The sample shows roughly 170,000 clones, 93% of them seen only once. The chain recombines TRBV29-1 with TRBJ1-1; D might be TRBD1 (5 bases). Material for sequencing was blood. The sequence came from a woman aged 60-75 years in good health. CDR3 nucleotides: TGCAGCGTTGTAATATTCTCAGGACTTAGGGGCGCTGAAGCTTTCTTT. Translating it yields CSVVIFSGLRGAEAFF.